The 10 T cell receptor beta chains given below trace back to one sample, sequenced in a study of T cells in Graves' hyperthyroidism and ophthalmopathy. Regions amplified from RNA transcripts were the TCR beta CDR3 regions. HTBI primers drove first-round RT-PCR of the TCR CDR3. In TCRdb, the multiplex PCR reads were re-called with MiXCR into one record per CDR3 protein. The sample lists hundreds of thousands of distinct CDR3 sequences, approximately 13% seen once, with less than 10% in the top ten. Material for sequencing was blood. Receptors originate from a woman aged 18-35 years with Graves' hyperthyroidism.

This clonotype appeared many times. CDR3 nucleotide sequence: TGTGCCAGCAGTTTTGTTGTCGGGGGGCGAGAGACCCAGTACTTC. This encodes CASSFVVGGRETQYF. The V and J genes are TRBV28 and TRBJ2-5, with a tentative D call TRBD2 (7 bases). Trimming removed 3 bases from V and 4 bases from J, with 15 bases in between. Germline CDR1 MDHEN, CDR2 SYDVKM. The CDR3 is 15 residues long.

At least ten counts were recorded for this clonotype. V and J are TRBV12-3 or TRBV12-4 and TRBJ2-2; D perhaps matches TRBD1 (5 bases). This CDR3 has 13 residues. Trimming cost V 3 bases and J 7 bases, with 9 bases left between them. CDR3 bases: TGTGCCAGCAGTTTCCAGGGAAACGGGGAGCTGTTTTTT. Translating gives CASSFQGNGELFF.

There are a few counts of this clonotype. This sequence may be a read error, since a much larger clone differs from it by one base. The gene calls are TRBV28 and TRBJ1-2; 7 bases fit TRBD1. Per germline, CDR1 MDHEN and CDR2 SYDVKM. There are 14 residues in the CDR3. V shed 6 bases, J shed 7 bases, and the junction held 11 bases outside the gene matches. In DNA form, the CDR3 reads TGTGCCAGCAGGACCGGGGACAGACTAAGTGGCTACACCTTC. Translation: CASRTGDRLSGYTF.

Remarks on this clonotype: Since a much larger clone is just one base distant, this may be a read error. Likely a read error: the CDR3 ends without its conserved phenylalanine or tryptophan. CDR3 nucleotide sequence: TGTGCCTGTCACAAGAGCTCCTACGAGCAGTACTCC. Residues: CACHKSSYEQYS. V is TRBV30 and J is TRBJ2-7, with no clear D. Germline V CDR1 and CDR2: GTSNPN, SVGIG (reference sequence). The CDR3 length is 12 residues. Deletions cut 6 bases from V and 0 bases from J, with 9 bases between.

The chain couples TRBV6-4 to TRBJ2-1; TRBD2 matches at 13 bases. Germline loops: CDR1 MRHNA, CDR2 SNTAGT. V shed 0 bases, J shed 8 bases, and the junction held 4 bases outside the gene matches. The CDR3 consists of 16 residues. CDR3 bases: TGTGCCAGCAGTGACTCGGGACTAGCGGGGTTCGATGAGCAGTTCTTC. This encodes CASSDSGLAGFDEQFF.

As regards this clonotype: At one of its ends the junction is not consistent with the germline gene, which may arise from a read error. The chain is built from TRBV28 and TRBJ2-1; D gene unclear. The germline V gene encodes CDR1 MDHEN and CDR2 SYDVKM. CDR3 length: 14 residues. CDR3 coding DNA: TGTGCCGGCAGTTTGGTTGCAGACCCAAATGAGCAGTTCTTC. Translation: CAGSLVADPNEQFF. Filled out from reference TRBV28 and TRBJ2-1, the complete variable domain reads DVKVTQSSRYLVKRTGEKVFLECVQDMDHENMFWYRQDPGLGLRLIYFSYDVKMKEKGDIPEGYSVSREKKERFSLILESASTNQTSMYLCAGSLVADPNEQFFGPGTRLTVL.

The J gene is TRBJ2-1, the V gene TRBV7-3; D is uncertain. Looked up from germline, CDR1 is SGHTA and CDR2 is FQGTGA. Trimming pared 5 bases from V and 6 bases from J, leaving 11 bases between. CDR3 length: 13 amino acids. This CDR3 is CASSPPTVNEQFF. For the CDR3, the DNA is TGTGCCAGCAGCCCTCCGACTGTCAATGAGCAGTTCTTC.

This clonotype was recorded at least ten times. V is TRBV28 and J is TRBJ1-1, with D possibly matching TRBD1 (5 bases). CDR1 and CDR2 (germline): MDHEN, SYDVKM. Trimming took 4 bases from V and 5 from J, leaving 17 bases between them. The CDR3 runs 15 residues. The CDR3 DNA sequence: TGTGCCAGCAGTTCATCCCCTACAGGAGGAACTGAAGCTTTCTTT. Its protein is CASSSSPTGGTEAFF.

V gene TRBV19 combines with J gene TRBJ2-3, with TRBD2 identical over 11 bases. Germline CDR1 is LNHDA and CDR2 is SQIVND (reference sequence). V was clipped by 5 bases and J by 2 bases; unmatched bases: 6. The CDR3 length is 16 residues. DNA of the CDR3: TGTGCCAGTAGTCTTGGACTAGCGGGTATCACAGATACGCAGTATTTT. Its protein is CASSLGLAGITDTQYF.

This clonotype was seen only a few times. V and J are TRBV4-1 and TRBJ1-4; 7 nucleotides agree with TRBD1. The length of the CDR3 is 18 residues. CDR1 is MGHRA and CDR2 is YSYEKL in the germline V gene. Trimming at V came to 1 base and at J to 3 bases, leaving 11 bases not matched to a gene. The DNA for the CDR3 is TGCGCCAGCAGCCAAGGCCAGACAGGGTCGGGGTCTAATGAAAAACTGTTTTTT. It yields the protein CASSQGQTGSGSNEKLFF.